This T cell receptor (beta chain) was observed in a study of siplizumab effects on memory and regulatory T cells. Study-wide results and limits: The alloresponse seemed to draw substantially on naive T cells, which appeared more diverse than memory cells.

A word on this clone: What it binds is not known.

Data came from immunoSEQ multiplex PCR; TCRdb stores just in-frame clones and leaves some out. Of around 95,000 clones listed, about 94% are singletons. CDR1 and CDR2 (germline): SEHNR, FQNEAQ (reference sequence). The CDR3 consists of 14 residues. Deletions cut 4 bases from V and 6 bases from J, with 12 bases between. The sample comprised non-Treg CD4+ T cells sorted from blood. The rearrangement joins TRBV7-9 to TRBJ1-4, with D possibly being TRBD1 (6 bases). The clonotype comes from a human donor in good health. CDR3 nucleotides: TGTGCCAGCAGCTCTTTACGACAGGATGAAAAACTGTTTTTT. This translates into CASSSLRQDEKLFF.